The 2 T cell receptor beta chains below come from one sample, sequenced in a study of blood T cell repertoires in COVID-19. The method was immunoSEQ multiplex PCR; TCRdb's version includes in-frame clones alone and lacks a portion of them. Found here are about 100,000 clones, about nine tenths of them singletons; the top ten hold 1.5%. Material for sequencing was peripheral blood. The receptors derive from a human donor with active COVID-19. The donor label of this sample is uncertain.

This chain links TRBV28 with TRBJ1-5; unclear D gene. V shed 2 bases and J shed 8 bases, with 7 bases lying between them. The CDR3 sequence is 12 residues long. The germline gives CDR1 MDHEN, CDR2 SYDVKM. Here the CDR3 reads CASSLETKPQHF. The CDR3 bases are TGTGCCAGCAGTTTAGAAACAAAGCCCCAGCATTTT. Based on the CDR3 plus reference TRBV28 and TRBJ1-5, the full variable domain is DVKVTQSSRYLVKRTGEKVFLECVQDMDHENMFWYRQDPGLGLRLIYFSYDVKMKEKGDIPEGYSVSREKKERFSLILESASTNQTSMYLCASSLETKPQHFGDGTRLSIL.

This rearrangement joins TRBV5-1 to TRBJ2-3, with D uncertain. Germline V gene lookup returns CDR1 SGHRS and CDR2 YFSETQ. This CDR3 is 13 amino acids long. V was shortened by 2 bases and J by 0 bases, with 4 bases between the two germline ends. The DNA of the CDR3 is TGCGCCAGCAGCTTAACTAGCACAGATACGCAGTATTTT. Amino acids: CASSLTSTDTQYF.